This T cell receptor beta chain was captured in a study of T cells in Graves' hyperthyroidism and ophthalmopathy. Template material for amplifying TCR beta CDR3 regions consisted of RNA transcripts. The HTBI primer set drove a first-round RT-PCR of the TCR CDR3. TCRdb called the multiplex PCR reads again in MiXCR, with one record for every CDR3 protein. The sample carries a few hundred thousand distinct CDR3 sequences, around 16% recorded once. This CDR3 has 17 residues. The germline gives CDR1 SGHRS, CDR2 YFSETQ. V was pared by 0 bases and J by 3 bases, with 5 bases of the junction left unmatched. The sequence was collected from a woman in her twenties or thirties with Graves' hyperthyroidism. The chain uses TRBV5-1 and TRBJ2-1; 11 nucleotides align to TRBD2. Sequenced input: blood. CDR3 protein: CASSLALAGGFYNEQFF. CDR3 DNA sequence: TGCGCCAGCAGCTTGGCCCTAGCGGGAGGCTTCTACAATGAGCAGTTCTTC.